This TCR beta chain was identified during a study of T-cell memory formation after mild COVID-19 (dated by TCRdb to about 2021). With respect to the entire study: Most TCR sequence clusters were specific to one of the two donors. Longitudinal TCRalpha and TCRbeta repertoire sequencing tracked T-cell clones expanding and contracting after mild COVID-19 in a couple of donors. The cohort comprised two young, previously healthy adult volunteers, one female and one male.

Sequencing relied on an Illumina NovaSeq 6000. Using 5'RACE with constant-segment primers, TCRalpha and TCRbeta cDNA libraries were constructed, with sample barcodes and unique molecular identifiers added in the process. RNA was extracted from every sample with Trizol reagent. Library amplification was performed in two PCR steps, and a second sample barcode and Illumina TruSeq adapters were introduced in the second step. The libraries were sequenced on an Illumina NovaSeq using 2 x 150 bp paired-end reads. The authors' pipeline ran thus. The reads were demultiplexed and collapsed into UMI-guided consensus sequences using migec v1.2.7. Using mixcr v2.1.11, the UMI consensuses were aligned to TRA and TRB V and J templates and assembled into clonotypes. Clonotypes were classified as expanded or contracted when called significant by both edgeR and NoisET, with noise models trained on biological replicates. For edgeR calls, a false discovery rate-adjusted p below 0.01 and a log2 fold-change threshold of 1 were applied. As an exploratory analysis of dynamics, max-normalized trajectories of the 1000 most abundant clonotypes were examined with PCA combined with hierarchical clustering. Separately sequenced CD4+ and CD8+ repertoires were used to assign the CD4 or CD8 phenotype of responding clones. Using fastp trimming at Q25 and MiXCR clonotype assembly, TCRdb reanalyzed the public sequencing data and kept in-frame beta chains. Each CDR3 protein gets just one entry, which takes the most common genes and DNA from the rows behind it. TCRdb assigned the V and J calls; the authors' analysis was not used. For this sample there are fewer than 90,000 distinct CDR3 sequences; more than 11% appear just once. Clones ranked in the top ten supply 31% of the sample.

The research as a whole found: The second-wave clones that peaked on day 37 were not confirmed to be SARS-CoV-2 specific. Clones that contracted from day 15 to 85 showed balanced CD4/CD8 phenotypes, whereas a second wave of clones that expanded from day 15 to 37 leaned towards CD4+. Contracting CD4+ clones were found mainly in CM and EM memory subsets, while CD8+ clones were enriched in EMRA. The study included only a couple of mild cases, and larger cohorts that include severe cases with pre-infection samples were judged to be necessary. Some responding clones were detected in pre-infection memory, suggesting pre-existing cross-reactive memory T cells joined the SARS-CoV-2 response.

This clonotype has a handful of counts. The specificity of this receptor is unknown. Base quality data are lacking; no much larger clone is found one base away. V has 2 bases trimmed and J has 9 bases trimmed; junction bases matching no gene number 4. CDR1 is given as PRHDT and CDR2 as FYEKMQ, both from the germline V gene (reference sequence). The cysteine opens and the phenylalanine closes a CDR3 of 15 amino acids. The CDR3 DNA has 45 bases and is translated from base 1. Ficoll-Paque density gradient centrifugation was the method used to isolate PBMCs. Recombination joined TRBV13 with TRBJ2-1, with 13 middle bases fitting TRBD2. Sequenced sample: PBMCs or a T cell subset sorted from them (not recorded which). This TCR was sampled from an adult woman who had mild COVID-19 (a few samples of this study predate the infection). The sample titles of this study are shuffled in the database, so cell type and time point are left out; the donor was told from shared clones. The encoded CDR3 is CASSLRLAGGREQFF. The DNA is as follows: TGTGCCAGCAGCTTACGACTAGCGGGAGGACGTGAGCAGTTCTTC.